The TCR beta chain described here comes from a study of identifying expanded T cells in peripheral blood. Findings and caveats of the study: Technical replicates showed about 1.2 changed clones; roughly two weeks 15 to 20; four weeks 19.

Collection occurred without any documented infections or immune events in donors. This clone showed up just a few times. Its antigen is not known. The repertoire was sequenced with immunoSEQ multiplex PCR; TCRdb's copy has only in-frame clones and lacks some. The sample has 100,000 or so clones; around 88% are singletons. The CDR3 covers 14 residues. V dropped 6 bases and J dropped 6 bases, with 14 bases sitting between them. The V gene's germline CDR1 is SNHLY and CDR2 FYNNEI. The V call is TRBV2, the J call TRBJ1-4; D not certain. The sample was blood. This TCR derives from a person aged 18 to 70 in good health. For the CDR3, the DNA is TGTGCCAGCAGACGACCGCAGAACCATGAAAAACTGTTTTTT. This gives the protein CASRRPQNHEKLFF. The full variable domain, in which reference TRBV2 and TRBJ1-4 provide the parts outside the CDR3, is EPEVTQTPSHQVTQMGQEVILRCVPISNHLYFYWYRQILGQKVEFLVSFYNNEISEKSEIFDDQFSVERPDGSNFTLKIRSTKLEDSAMYFCASRRPQNHEKLFFGSGTQLSVL.